Shown below are 22 T cell receptor beta chains from a single sample sequenced in a study of spatial heterogeneity in lung cancer (dated by TCRdb to about 2019). The sample's time point label, decoded: sample taken at primary tumor resection. Whole RNA extracted from tumor and nontumor lung tissue, or from cryopreserved PBMC samples, was used for TCR sequencing without cell sorting. The library was made by 5' RACE. Sequenced using a NextSeq 500. TCRdb passed the public sequencing reads through fastp at Q25 and MiXCR, retaining productive beta sequences. Each CDR3 protein gets just one entry, which takes the most common genes and DNA from the rows behind it. The table for this sample lists about 38,000 distinct CDR3 sequences; roughly 5% of them were counted only once. More than 20% of the sample lies in the top ten. Specimen: PBMCs, collected at surgery. Receptor source: a female donor with early-stage non-small cell lung cancer.

This clonotype was recorded many times. The chain has TRBV7-9 and TRBJ2-1; tentatively, D is TRBD2 (6 bases). The V end lost 0 bases, the J end lost 4 bases, and 10 bases lay between the germline ends. Germline loops: CDR1 SEHNR, CDR2 FQNEAQ (reference sequence). This CDR3 has 15 amino acids. The CDR3 DNA reads as TGTGCCAGCAGCTTAGCAGCGGGCCTATACAATGAGCAGTTCTTC. This translates into CASSLAAGLYNEQFF.

At least ten counts were recorded for this clonotype. V gene TRBV9 combines with J gene TRBJ2-7; D call uncertain. Trimming pared 4 bases from V and 6 bases from J, leaving 20 bases between. Germline CDR1 reads SGDLS; CDR2 reads YYNGEE. The CDR3 covers 15 residues. This chain's CDR3 is CASSLHARTSTEQYF. CDR3 in DNA: TGTGCCAGCAGCCTCCACGCCAGGACCTCCACCGAGCAGTACTTC.

In its sample, this clonotype was seen many times. CDR3 region: CASNQRRTGGGEQYF. DNA for the CDR3: TGTGCCAGCAATCAGAGACGGACAGGGGGTGGCGAGCAGTACTTC. The chain is built from TRBV27 and TRBJ2-7, with 10 positions matching TRBD1. The junction had 12 bases not matched to a gene; V was cut back by 7 bases and J by 6 bases. The CDR3 extends over 15 amino acids. CDR1 and CDR2 (germline): MNHEY, SMNVEV (reference sequence).

A few counts support this clonotype. The genes are TRBV5-1 and TRBJ2-5; no firm D call. Trimming left V 4 bases short and J 1 base short, with 14 bases between. CDR3 length: 15 amino acids. CDR1 is SGHRS, CDR2 YFSETQ, per germline. In DNA, the CDR3 is TGCGCCAGCAGCAAGGACGCAATCCCCCAAGAGACCCAGTACTTC. This encodes CASSKDAIPQETQYF.

This clonotype has more than one count but fewer than ten. The V gene is TRBV5-5, the J gene TRBJ1-6; TRBD1 agrees at 7 bases. The germline gives CDR1 SGHKS, CDR2 YYEKEE (reference sequence). The length of the CDR3 is 14 residues. The J segment lost 10 bases and the V segment lost 3 bases, leaving 7 bases of the junction unmatched. CDR3 in DNA: TGTGCCAGCAGCTCACAGACAGGGATATCACCCCTCCACTTT. As protein: CASSSQTGISPLHF.

The rearrangement links TRBV5-6 to TRBJ1-5, with a tentative D call TRBD1 (5 bases). Germline CDR1 is SGHDT and CDR2 is YYEEEE. V dropped 3 bases and J dropped 7 bases, with 8 bases sitting between them. CDR3 size: 12 residues. CDR3 DNA sequence: TGTGCCAGCAGCTGGGGGAGGCAGCCCCAGCATTTT. It specifies CASSWGRQPQHF. Full variable domain (outside the CDR3, taken from reference TRBV5-6 and TRBJ1-5): DAGVTQSPTHLIKTRGQQVTLRCSPKSGHDTVSWYQQALGQGPQFIFQYYEEEERQRGNFPDRFSGHQFPNYSSELNVNALLLGDSALYLCASSWGRQPQHFGDGTRLSIL.

This clonotype came up a few times. The V and J genes are TRBV19 and TRBJ2-3; D might be TRBD1 or TRBD2, each matching 6 bases. Between the trimmed V and J ends, which lost 4 bases and 4 bases, there was a span of 12 bases. Per the germline V gene, CDR1 is LNHDA and CDR2 is SQIVND (reference sequence). The CDR3 has 14 residues. The CDR3: CASSKRGAADTQYF. The DNA for the CDR3 is TGTGCCAGTAGTAAAAGGGGGGCTGCAGATACGCAGTATTTT. The whole variable domain, filled in from reference TRBV19 and TRBJ2-3, reads DGGITQSPKYLFRKEGQNVTLSCEQNLNHDAMYWYRQDPGQGLRLIYYSQIVNDFQKGDIAEGYSVSREKKESFPLTVTSAQKNPTAFYLCASSKRGAADTQYFGPGTRLTVL.

This clonotype has a handful of counts. The rearrangement uses TRBV3-1 and TRBJ2-7; 7 nucleotides line up with TRBD1. Looked up from germline, CDR1 is LGHDT and CDR2 is YNNKEL (reference sequence). The CDR3 contains 11 residues. The V gene end was trimmed by 4 bases and the J gene end by 9 bases; junction bases not matched to a gene: 3. CDR3 in amino acids: CASSPGQAQYF. DNA for the CDR3: TGTGCCAGCAGCCCCGGACAGGCGCAGTACTTC.

This clonotype was counted many times. This rearrangement joins TRBV5-6 to TRBJ2-7, with 8 bases identical to TRBD1. J lost 12 bases, V lost 1 base, and 12 bases had no gene match. This CDR3 is 14 amino acids long. Germline CDR1 SGHDT, CDR2 YYEEEE. This chain's CDR3 is CASSLSVGDRGRYF. In DNA form, the CDR3 reads TGTGCCAGCAGCTTGAGTGTTGGTGACAGGGGCCGGTACTTC.

This clonotype was seen many times. The chain employs TRBV4-3 and TRBJ2-7, with 7 nucleotides matching TRBD2. Germline values: CDR1 LGHNA, CDR2 YSLEER. V lost 3 bases and J lost 7; bases outside the gene matches: 12. CDR3 size: 15 residues. The CDR3 loop reads CASSHAAGDGWEQYF. The CDR3 nucleotides are TGCGCCAGCAGCCATGCCGCGGGGGACGGATGGGAGCAGTACTTC.

This clonotype was picked up many times. V and J are TRBV9 and TRBJ1-1; D remains ambiguous. CDR1 is SGDLS, CDR2 YYNGEE, per germline. The CDR3 has 15 residues. V lost 3 bases to trimming and J lost 1 base, with 13 bases between them. This CDR3 reads CASSGGSLGNTEAFF. CDR3 bases: TGTGCCAGCAGCGGCGGGAGTCTTGGGAACACTGAAGCTTTCTTT.

There are many counts of this clonotype. The chain carries TRBV7-9 and TRBJ2-7, with D uncertain. The CDR3 spans 14 residues. Per germline, CDR1 SEHNR and CDR2 FQNEAQ (reference sequence). V lost 5 bases, J lost 7 bases, and 18 bases lay in between. The CDR3: CASSPPLAAREQYF. CDR3 DNA sequence: TGTGCCAGCAGCCCTCCACTCGCCGCCAGAGAGCAGTACTTC.

Many counts were recorded for this clonotype. The gene calls are TRBV4-1 and TRBJ1-5, with D maybe TRBD1 (6 bases). Per germline, CDR1 MGHRA and CDR2 YSYEKL. Trimming cost V 0 bases and J 3 bases, with 12 bases left between them. This CDR3 region has 16 residues. CDR3 coding DNA: TGCGCCAGCAGCCAAGAACCGGGACAATACAATCAGCCCCAGCATTTT. This encodes CASSQEPGQYNQPQHF.

The J gene is TRBJ2-3, the V gene TRBV5-1, with TRBD2 matching 11 bases. Per germline, CDR1 SGHRS and CDR2 YFSETQ. The CDR3 has 16 amino acids. J lost 3 bases, V lost 4 bases, and 7 bases had no gene match. The CDR3 coding sequence is TGCGCCAGCAGCCCCTTAGCGGGGGGGCAAACAGATACGCAGTATTTT. Its protein product is CASSPLAGGQTDTQYF.

This clonotype has a handful of counts. The chain carries TRBV19 and TRBJ2-5; D ambiguous. Germline V gene lookup returns CDR1 LNHDA and CDR2 SQIVND (reference sequence). The germline V and J ends were trimmed by 8 bases and 1 base, with 17 bases remaining between them. This CDR3 has 15 residues. This CDR3 reads CASRDPGRSQETQYF. As DNA, the CDR3 is TGTGCCAGTCGAGATCCTGGCAGGAGCCAAGAGACCCAGTACTTC.

This clonotype was detected ten times or more. This sequence joins TRBV6-2 or TRBV6-3 and TRBJ2-1; 8 bases fit TRBD1. CDR3 length: 14 residues. Germline V CDR1 and CDR2: MNHEY, SVGEGT. J lost 2 bases, V lost 7 bases, and 4 bases had no gene match. CDR3 protein: CASTGTGAYNEQFF. The CDR3 DNA reads as TGTGCCAGCACCGGGACAGGAGCCTACAATGAGCAGTTCTTC.

The table lists this clonotype with a few counts. J is TRBJ1-1 and V is TRBV7-9; D is ambiguous. The germline V gene encodes CDR1 SEHNR and CDR2 FQNEAQ (reference sequence). Trimming pared 2 bases from V and 11 bases from J, leaving 21 bases between. The CDR3 loop spans 15 amino acids. Here the CDR3 reads CASSLRPGAEVRAFF. CDR3 nucleotide sequence: TGTGCCAGCAGCTTAAGACCAGGAGCGGAGGTGAGGGCTTTCTTT.

This clonotype was counted many times. Here the CDR3 DNA reads TGTGCCAGCAGCCGGGGGTTGGCGAACAGGAGAAAAGGGGCCAACGTCCTGACTTTC. Translating it yields CASSRGLANRRKGANVLTF. The chain uses TRBV7-8 and TRBJ2-6, with D maybe TRBD2 (6 bases). There are 19 residues in the CDR3. V lost 5 bases to trimming and J lost 4 bases, with 24 bases between them. The germline V gene encodes CDR1 SGHVS and CDR2 FQNEAQ.

This clonotype was detected many times. The chain uses TRBV20-1 and TRBJ1-6; D is undetermined. Germline V gene sequence: CDR1 DFQATT, CDR2 SNEGSKA (reference sequence). V was clipped by 0 bases and J by 7 bases, with 13 bases between them. The CDR3 contains 15 residues. The CDR3 nucleotides are TGCAGTGCTAGAGATCCAAGGGAAGGAAATTCACCCCTCCACTTT. Its translation is CSARDPREGNSPLHF.

This clonotype appeared a few times. This sequence joins TRBV5-1 and TRBJ1-1; a possible D gene is TRBD1 (5 bases). The CDR3 totals 18 residues. From germline, CDR1 is SGHRS and CDR2 YFSETQ. Trimming pared 1 base from V and 0 bases from J, leaving 19 bases between. The CDR3 coding sequence is TGCGCCAGCAGCTTGCTTGGGGCAGTGGGGATCATGAACACTGAAGCTTTCTTT. This codes for CASSLLGAVGIMNTEAFF.

By share, this clonotype counts as medium-sized (0.01 to 0.1%). The V and J genes are TRBV28 and TRBJ1-2; D gene uncertain. The germline gives CDR1 MDHEN, CDR2 SYDVKM. The germline V and J ends were trimmed by 3 bases and 6 bases, with 8 bases remaining between them. CDR3 length: 12 amino acids. The CDR3 spells CASSFGVDGYTF. The CDR3 bases are TGTGCCAGCAGTTTCGGAGTAGATGGCTACACCTTC.

The table lists this clonotype with many counts. The chain has TRBV9 and TRBJ2-7; 7 bases fit TRBD1. The V gene end was trimmed by 0 bases and the J gene end by 1 base; junction bases not matched to a gene: 4. From germline, CDR1 is SGDLS and CDR2 YYNGEE. The CDR3 sequence is 15 residues long. The DNA for the CDR3 is TGTGCCAGCAGCGTAGCCGGGACAGCTTCCTACGAGCAGTACTTC. It yields the protein CASSVAGTASYEQYF.